This is a list of T cell receptor beta chains from one sample in a study of cytomegalovirus exposure and HLA in healthy donors. Produced via immunoSEQ multiplex PCR; TCRdb's table is partial and in-frame only. The sample includes roughly 220,000 clones, 65% to 85% of them seen just once. Input material: PBMCs. The receptor set was obtained from a man younger than 40 in good health and CMV-seronegative. CDR3s include the opening cysteine and the closing phenylalanine or tryptophan.

J gene | V gene | CDR3 protein
TRBJ1-1 | TRBV7-2 | CASSLALGDRMNTEAFF
TRBJ2-2 | TRBV27 | CASRGTGYFGELFF
TRBJ2-1 | TRBV7-3 | CASSSMGSRVNEQFF
TRBJ2-5 | TRBV6-1 | CASSEVMARETQYF
TRBJ2-1 | TRBV6-1 | CASSEVAILSFNEQFF
TRBJ2-7 | TRBV28 | CASSLNDRGYSNEQYF
TRBJ1-1 | TRBV7-8 | CASSSFSRTGPEAFF
TRBJ2-7 | TRBV6-5 | CASSYSVSGGTYEQYF
TRBJ2-1 | TRBV6-1 | CASSGSTGYGEQFF
TRBJ2-1 | TRBV2 | CAGKRGGAVYEQFF
TRBJ1-2 | TRBV18 | CASSPKTQGANGYTF
TRBJ2-1 | TRBV7-3 | CASSSTGTQYNEQFF
TRBJ1-1 | TRBV7-9 | CASSPDGGRGTEAFF
TRBJ1-4 | TRBV7-9 | CASSLRTGENEKLFF
TRBJ2-7 | TRBV9 | CASSVGGTGVIYEQYF
TRBJ2-5 | TRBV19 | CASSGTGTGGKETQYF
- | TRBV6-5 | CASSYSQAGAGEQYF
TRBJ2-3 | TRBV28 | CASTLGSTTDTQYF
TRBJ1-5 | TRBV4-2 | CASSSRQGGQPQHF
TRBJ1-1 | TRBV6-6 | CASDLQGSNTEAFF
TRBJ1-1 | TRBV29-1 | CSVPRNDLQGSEAFF
TRBJ1-1 | TRBV4-1 | CASSLRQGPTEAFF
TRBJ2-1 | TRBV15 | CATSRVELGFNEQFF
TRBJ2-2 | TRBV2 | CASSPLAGAPLTGELFF
TRBJ1-1 | TRBV6-5 | CASSYSGTGTNTEAFF
TRBJ2-7 | TRBV5-1 | CASRGMDSYSLTYEQYF
TRBJ1-1 | TRBV7-8 | CASSLNGQMNTEAFF
TRBJ2-5 | TRBV2 | CASSEFSLAGRQETQYF
TRBJ1-4 | TRBV5-5 | CASSFLGDRGQKLFF